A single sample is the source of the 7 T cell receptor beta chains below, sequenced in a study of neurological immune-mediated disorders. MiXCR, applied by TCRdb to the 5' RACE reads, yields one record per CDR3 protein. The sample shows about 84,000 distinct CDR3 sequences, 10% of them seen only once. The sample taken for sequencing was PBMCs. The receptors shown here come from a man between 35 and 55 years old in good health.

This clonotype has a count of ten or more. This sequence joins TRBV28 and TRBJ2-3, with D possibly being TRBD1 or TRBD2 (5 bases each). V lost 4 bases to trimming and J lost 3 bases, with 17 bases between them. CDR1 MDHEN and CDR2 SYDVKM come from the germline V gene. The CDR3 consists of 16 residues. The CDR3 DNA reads TGTGCCAGCAGTTCCCCCCGGGGCGAGCTAACAGATACGCAGTATTTT. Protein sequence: CASSSPRGELTDTQYF.

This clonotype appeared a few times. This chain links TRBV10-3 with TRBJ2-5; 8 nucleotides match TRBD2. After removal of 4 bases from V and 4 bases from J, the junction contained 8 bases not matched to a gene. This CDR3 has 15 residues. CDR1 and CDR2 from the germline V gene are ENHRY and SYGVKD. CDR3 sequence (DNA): TGTGCCATCAGTGGAGGCGGGGGGCGCCCAGAGACCCAGTACTTC. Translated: CAISGGGGRPETQYF.

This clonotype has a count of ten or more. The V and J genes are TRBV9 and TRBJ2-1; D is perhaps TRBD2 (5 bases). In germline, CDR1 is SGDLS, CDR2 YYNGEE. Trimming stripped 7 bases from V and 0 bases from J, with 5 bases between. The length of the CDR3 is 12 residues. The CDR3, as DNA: TGTGCCAGCGAGGGCTCCTACAATGAGCAGTTCTTC. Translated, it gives CASEGSYNEQFF.

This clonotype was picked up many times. The CDR3 bases are TGCAGTGCTAGCGAGGGGGGGGGCGCCATCATTCAGTACTTC. As protein: CSASEGGGAIIQYF. The chain carries TRBV20-1 and TRBJ2-4; tentatively, D is TRBD2 (7 bases). The CDR3 contains 14 residues. V was pared by 3 bases and J by 9 bases, with 18 bases between. Germline assignment: CDR1 DFQATT and CDR2 SNEGSKA (reference sequence).

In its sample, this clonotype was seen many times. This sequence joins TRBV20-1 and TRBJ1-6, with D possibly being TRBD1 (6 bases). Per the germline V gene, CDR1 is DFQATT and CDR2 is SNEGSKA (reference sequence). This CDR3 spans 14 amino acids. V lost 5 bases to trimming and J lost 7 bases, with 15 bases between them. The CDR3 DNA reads TGCAGTGCTTTTACAGGGATAGGGAATTCACCCCTCCACTTT. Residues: CSAFTGIGNSPLHF.

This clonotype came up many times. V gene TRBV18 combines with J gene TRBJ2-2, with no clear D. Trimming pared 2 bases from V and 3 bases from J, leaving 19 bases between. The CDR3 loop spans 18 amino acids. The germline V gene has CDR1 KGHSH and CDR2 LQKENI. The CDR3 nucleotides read TGTGCCAGCTCACCATTGTTGGGTGGCTACGTTGACACCGGGGAGCTGTTTTTT. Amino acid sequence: CASSPLLGGYVDTGELFF.

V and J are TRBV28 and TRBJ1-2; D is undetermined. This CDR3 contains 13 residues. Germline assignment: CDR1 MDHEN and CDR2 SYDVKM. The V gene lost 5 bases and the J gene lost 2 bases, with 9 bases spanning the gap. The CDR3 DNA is TGTGCCAGCAGTCAAACAGAGAACTATGGCTACACCTTC. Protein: CASSQTENYGYTF.